These 20 T cell receptor beta chains came from one sample sequenced in a study of T cells in Graves' hyperthyroidism and ophthalmopathy. TCR beta CDR3 sequences were amplified from RNA transcripts. HTBI primers were used for first-round RT-PCR of the TCR CDR3. TCRdb fed the multiplex PCR reads into MiXCR, producing one record per CDR3 protein. In the table there are about 300,000 distinct CDR3 sequences, about 25% of which are singletons. Specimen: blood. These receptors all stem from a man aged 40-49 years with Graves' hyperthyroidism that later progressed to Graves' ophthalmopathy.

This clonotype was detected many times. This chain connects TRBV2 to TRBJ2-7; 7 nucleotides align to TRBD2. This CDR3 has 15 amino acids. V was pared by 6 bases and J by 1 base, with 9 bases of the junction left unmatched. Germline CDR1 reads SNHLY; CDR2 reads FYNNEI. The chain's CDR3 is CASSAGGDVSYEQYF. CDR3 nucleotides: TGTGCCAGCAGCGCTGGGGGGGACGTATCCTACGAGCAGTACTTC.

This clonotype occurred many times. The gene calls are TRBV6-1 and TRBJ1-5; maybe TRBD1 (6 bases). V lost 2 bases, J lost 3 bases, and 26 bases lay in between. The CDR3 is made up of 20 amino acids. Germline V lookup: CDR1 MNHNS, CDR2 SASEGT. CDR3 nucleotide sequence: TGTGCCAGCAGTGAAAGTGGGGGGGCGCCCCTAGGGAGGATCAATCAGCCCCAGCATTTT. As protein: CASSESGGAPLGRINQPQHF.

This clonotype was recorded many times. In DNA, the CDR3 is TGTGCCAGCCGTTCGACAGACGACTACGAGCAGTACTTC. Translating gives CASRSTDDYEQYF. The chain has TRBV18 and TRBJ2-7; tentatively, D is TRBD1 (5 bases). Between the trimmed V and J ends, which lost 8 bases and 3 bases, there was a span of 14 bases. Germline V CDR1 and CDR2: KGHSH, LQKENI. The CDR3 is made up of 13 amino acids.

This clonotype was observed at least ten times. The chain carries TRBV29-1 and TRBJ1-2, with no clear D. The V and J ends lost 3 bases and 3 bases respectively, with 5 bases between them. The CDR3 is 11 amino acids. Germline lookup yields CDR1 SQVTM and CDR2 ANQGSEA. CDR3: CSVDGDYGYTF. As DNA, the CDR3 is TGCAGCGTTGACGGCGACTATGGCTACACCTTC. The full variable domain, completed using reference TRBV29-1 and TRBJ1-2, is SAVISQKPSRDICQRGTSLTIQCQVDSQVTMMFWYRQQPGQSLTLIATANQGSEATYESGFVIDKFPISRPNLTFSTLTVSNMSPEDSSIYLCSVDGDYGYTFGSGTRLTVV.

This clonotype was seen at least ten times. The genes are TRBV12-5 and TRBJ2-3, with 8 bases identical to TRBD1. Germline-derived CDR1 and CDR2 are LGHNT and FRNRAP. CDR3 length: 16 amino acids. The trim removed 5 bases at V and 2 bases at J, leaving 9 bases unmatched. CDR3 sequence (DNA): TGTGCTAGTGGTCCGCCGCGGGACAGGTCCACAGATACGCAGTATTTT. Its protein is CASGPPRDRSTDTQYF.

This clonotype was picked up many times. The chain employs TRBV9 and TRBJ1-6; unclear D gene. V lost 4 bases, J lost 7 bases, and 15 bases lay in between. This CDR3 is 15 amino acids long. From germline, CDR1 is SGDLS and CDR2 YYNGEE. The CDR3 DNA reads TGTGCCAGCAGCCCCTACGACGCAGAGAATTCACCCCTCCACTTT. Residues: CASSPYDAENSPLHF. Variable domain in full (rest from reference TRBV9 and TRBJ1-6): DSGVTQTPKHLITATGQRVTLRCSPRSGDLSVYWYQQSLDQGLQFLIQYYNGEERAKGNILERFSAQQFPDLHSELNLSSLELGDSALYFCASSPYDAENSPLHFGNGTRLTVT.

The chain is built from TRBV6-2 or TRBV6-3 and TRBJ1-1; 7 bases fit TRBD1. Germline V gene lookup returns CDR1 MNHEY and CDR2 SVGEGT. CDR3 length equals 13 residues. V shed 2 bases and J 7 bases; nucleotides not matched to a gene: 4. Here the CDR3 DNA reads TGTGCCAGCAGTTACCCCGGGACAGTTGAAGCTTTCTTT. Encoded protein: CASSYPGTVEAFF.

This clonotype has at least ten counts. This chain uses TRBV28 with TRBJ2-5; the D call may be TRBD1 or TRBD2 (5 bases each). V was pared by 5 bases and J by 7 bases, with 11 bases between. In germline, CDR1 is MDHEN, CDR2 SYDVKM. CDR3 length equals 12 residues. This CDR3 reads CASSPPRGTQYF. The DNA of the CDR3 is TGTGCCAGCAGTCCCCCGAGGGGGACCCAGTACTTC.

This clonotype was detected many times. The chain employs TRBV6-1 and TRBJ2-2, with D perhaps given as TRBD1 or TRBD2 (5 bases each). Per the germline V gene, CDR1 is MNHNS and CDR2 is SASEGT. CDR3 length equals 16 residues. Between the trimmed V and J ends, which lost 4 bases and 6 bases, there was a span of 18 bases. The CDR3 region has the DNA TGTGCCAGCAGTGGAGGGACGGCTGTTGGTTCCGGGGAGCTGTTTTTT. Protein: CASSGGTAVGSGELFF.

The table lists this clonotype with a few counts. The chain uses TRBV6-2 or TRBV6-3 and TRBJ2-4; D might be TRBD2 (5 bases). Germline CDR1 MNHEY, CDR2 SVGEGT. The CDR3 totals 16 residues. The germline V and J ends were trimmed by 2 bases and 3 bases, with 14 bases remaining between them. CDR3 DNA: TGTGCCAGCAGTTACAACTCTGGCGGGCGCAAAAACATTCAGTACTTC. Translated, it gives CASSYNSGGRKNIQYF.

This clonotype was seen many times. This chain joins TRBV12-3 or TRBV12-4 and TRBJ2-6; D gene uncertain. The CDR3 has 13 residues. With 6 bases removed from V and 3 bases from J, the gap between germline ends came to 6 bases. The CDR3 is CASRPGGANVLTF. Written as DNA, the CDR3 is TGTGCCAGCAGGCCCGGTGGGGCCAACGTCCTGACTTTC.

The table lists this clonotype with many counts. The chain is built from TRBV13 and TRBJ2-5; perhaps TRBD2 as D (6 bases). Between the trimmed V and J ends, which lost 2 bases and 4 bases, there was a span of 17 bases. Germline V gives CDR1 PRHDT, CDR2 FYEKMQ (reference sequence). This CDR3 comprises 16 residues. The CDR3 sequence: CASSLSPGGPSETQYF. CDR3 in DNA: TGTGCCAGCAGCTTAAGCCCTGGAGGGCCCTCAGAGACCCAGTACTTC.

Turning to this clonotype: A read error may explain this, as a much larger clone is one base away. The CDR3 end shows no conserved phenylalanine or tryptophan, and so a read error is likely. V usage is TRBV4-1 and J usage is TRBJ1-4, with D possibly TRBD1 on 6 matching bases. Germline assignment: CDR1 MGHRA and CDR2 YSYEKL. V lost 8 bases and J 4 bases, leaving 11 bases between the germline ends. There are 13 residues in the CDR3. The CDR3 DNA reads TGCGCCAGCTGCGGACAGCTTAATGAAAAACTGTTTATT. Translating gives CASCGQLNEKLFI.

This clonotype was found many times. The genes are TRBV28 and TRBJ1-1, with D possibly TRBD1 on 5 matching bases. The CDR3 is 14 residues long. The germline CDR1 and CDR2 sequences are MDHEN and SYDVKM. V lost 4 bases and J lost 1, with 10 bases in between. For the CDR3, the DNA is TGTGCCAGCAGTTCGGCAGGGACGAACACTGAAGCTTTCTTT. Translated, it gives CASSSAGTNTEAFF.

This clonotype showed up many times. This sequence joins TRBV5-1 and TRBJ2-7; tentatively, D is TRBD1 (5 bases). V was pared by 0 bases and J by 5 bases, with 12 bases between. The CDR3 is made up of 14 amino acids. Per germline, CDR1 SGHRS and CDR2 YFSETQ. The CDR3, as DNA: TGCGCCAGCAGCTTGGGGCAGGGTGGTGACGAGCAGTACTTC. This sequence encodes CASSLGQGGDEQYF. The complete variable domain, with remaining parts taken from reference TRBV5-1 and TRBJ2-7, reads KAGVTQTPRYLIKTRGQQVTLSCSPISGHRSVSWYQQTPGQGLQFLFEYFSETQRNKGNFPGRFSGRQFSNSRSEMNVSTLELGDSALYLCASSLGQGGDEQYFGPGTRLTVT.

This clonotype came up many times. J is TRBJ1-5 and V is TRBV28, with 10 positions matching TRBD1. This CDR3 has 16 amino acids. The germline CDR1 and CDR2 sequences are MDHEN and SYDVKM. The junction had 6 bases not matched to a gene; V was cut back by 7 bases and J by 0 bases. For the CDR3, the DNA is TGTGCCAGCAAGGACAGGGGGTGGTATAGCAATCAGCCCCAGCATTTT. The encoded protein is CASKDRGWYSNQPQHF.

The J gene is TRBJ1-1, the V gene TRBV12-3 or TRBV12-4; D is unresolved. The CDR3 has 12 residues. Deletions cut 7 bases from V and 0 bases from J, with 6 bases between. The CDR3 loop is CASTSMNTEAFF. The DNA for the CDR3 is TGTGCCAGCACCTCTATGAACACTGAAGCTTTCTTT.

The sample holds many counts of this clonotype. V and J are TRBV12-3 or TRBV12-4 and TRBJ2-2; 7 bases align to TRBD2. The trim removed 7 bases at V and 6 bases at J, leaving 8 bases unmatched. The CDR3 runs to 14 residues. CDR3 nucleotides: TGTGCCAGCAACCCCCAGGGAGGGGCCGGGGAGCTGTTTTTT. It specifies CASNPQGGAGELFF.

This clonotype appeared many times. The chain uses TRBV24-1 and TRBJ1-5; tentatively, D is TRBD1 (5 bases). V was trimmed by 10 bases and J by 2 bases, leaving 11 bases between them. The CDR3 is 13 residues long. The germline V gene has CDR1 KGHDR and CDR2 SFDVKD. CDR3 DNA sequence: TGTGCCACAAGTAGGGGAGGCAATCAGCCCCAGCATTTT. Encoded protein: CATSRGGNQPQHF.

The table lists this clonotype with many counts. The chain joins TRBV13 to TRBJ1-3; possible D gene TRBD1, 6 bases. The V gene's germline CDR1 is PRHDT and CDR2 FYEKMQ (reference sequence). Trimming left V 4 bases short and J 0 bases short, with 10 bases between. The CDR3 is 15 residues long. CDR3: CASSYQGSSGNTIYF. Written as DNA, the CDR3 is TGTGCCAGCAGCTATCAGGGGAGCTCTGGAAACACCATATATTTT.